This is a list of T cell receptor beta chains from one sample in a study of T cells in Graves' hyperthyroidism and ophthalmopathy. TCRdb reprocessed the multiplex PCR reads via MiXCR and lists one record per CDR3 protein. The sample lists approximately 420,000 distinct CDR3 sequences, about 13% occurring once. The sample consisted of blood. The origin of the receptors is a woman aged 18-29 years with Graves' hyperthyroidism. The conserved cysteine and the conserved F or W are not part of the CDR3 here. D genes are given only for firm matches.

>TRBD1|TRBV24-1|TRBJ2-1
ATSDLRQGGNEQF
>TRBD2|TRBV7-2|TRBJ2-3
ASSLTGLAGFTDTQY
>-|TRBV27|TRBJ1-5
ASSDLGDSNQPQH
>TRBD2|TRBV6-5|TRBJ2-1
ASSYPGLAGRNEQF
>TRBD2|TRBV6-1|TRBJ2-2
ASRAGGRHTGELF
>-|TRBV12-3/TRBV12-4|TRBJ2-7
ASSLRSRGGANYEQY
>-|TRBV6-2/TRBV6-3|TRBJ2-5
ASSYGGELFDQETQY
>TRBD1|TRBV29-1|TRBJ2-7
SVKGQGQSYEQY
>-|TRBV4-2|TRBJ1-1
ASSQATGNTEAF
>-|TRBV11-1|TRBJ1-4
ASSLALGPTNEKLF
>TRBD2|TRBV7-9|TRBJ2-7
ASSHGGGGPNEQY
>-|TRBV18|TRBJ2-2
ASSPPQGSGSNTGELF
>TRBD2|TRBV11-2|TRBJ2-5
ASSGDGLASQTQY
>-|TRBV27|TRBJ2-7
ASSPGSTYEQY
>-|TRBV28|TRBJ1-6
ASIQGSYNSPLH
>TRBD1|TRBV24-1|TRBJ2-5
ATSGQTPGQGIETQY
>-|TRBV5-4|TRBJ2-5
ASSPDPGETQY
>TRBD1|TRBV7-2|TRBJ1-3
ASSLVGTGGGLNTIY
>-|TRBV18|TRBJ2-2
ASSQNRDYTGELF
>-|TRBV29-1|TRBJ1-3
SVEDHNPGNTIY
>TRBD2|TRBV28|TRBJ2-2
ASSWDTSGRADTGELF
>TRBD1|TRBV6-2/TRBV6-3|-
ASSYRQGSSYEQF
>TRBD2|TRBV7-9|TRBJ2-7
ASSSLPGLASYEQY
>TRBD2|TRBV20-1|TRBJ2-7
SARDLGSGSYEQY
>-|TRBV29-1|TRBJ1-2
SVDTQGSRGYT
>TRBD2|TRBV27|TRBJ2-5
ASSEIAGGETQY
>TRBD1|TRBV5-8|TRBJ1-1
ASRGGRGWTEAF
>-|TRBV4-1|TRBJ2-7
ASSQRTTDYEQY
>-|TRBV3-1|TRBJ2-7
ASSQDMQSYEQY
>TRBD2|TRBV7-8|TRBJ2-1
ASSSTRGGRRGNEQF
>TRBD2|TRBV20-1|TRBJ2-1
SVLAGGVNEQF
>-|TRBV7-9|TRBJ2-4
ASSLVSLAKNIQY
>TRBD1|TRBV7-9|TRBJ1-1
ASSRQGGNEAF
>-|TRBV20-1|TRBJ1-1
SVSGGDSDTEAF
>-|TRBV7-9|TRBJ2-7
ASSLAASADEQY
>TRBD2|TRBV5-1|TRBJ2-1
ASSLAGTKNEQF